These 21 T cell receptor beta chains share one sample of origin, sequenced in a study of T cell changes during pregnancy in multiple sclerosis. The protocol was immunoSEQ multiplex PCR, while the TCRdb copy is restricted to in-frame clones and leaves out a portion. The repertoire holds roughly 49,000 clones, with 85% to 95% as singletons. The sample in question was CD4+ T cells from peripheral blood mononuclear cells, obtained in the second trimester of pregnancy. The source of these receptors is a female donor in good health, enrolled as a control in a pregnancy study.

The count of this clone is one. The chain links TRBV19 to TRBJ1-2; D possibly corresponds to TRBD1 (5 bases). Germline loops: CDR1 LNHDA, CDR2 SQIVND (reference sequence). The CDR3 spans 13 residues. The V and J ends lost 3 bases and 5 bases respectively, with 10 bases between them. The CDR3: CASSISRGYGYTF. The CDR3 DNA reads as TGTGCCAGTAGTATCTCTAGGGGATATGGCTACACCTTC.

The chain couples TRBV9 to TRBJ1-1; maybe TRBD1 (5 bases). The CDR3 extends over 15 amino acids. Trimming took 4 bases from V and 8 from J, leaving 21 bases between them. Germline-derived CDR1 and CDR2 are SGDLS and YYNGEE. This chain's CDR3 is CASSPLGQAKGEAFF. The DNA for the CDR3 is TGTGCCAGCAGCCCCCTAGGTCAGGCCAAGGGGGAAGCTTTCTTT. The full variable domain, with the rest looked up from reference TRBV9 and TRBJ1-1, is DSGVTQTPKHLITATGQRVTLRCSPRSGDLSVYWYQQSLDQGLQFLIQYYNGEERAKGNILERFSAQQFPDLHSELNLSSLELGDSALYFCASSPLGQAKGEAFFGQGTRLTVV.

The V call is TRBV5-4, the J call TRBJ2-5; D uncertain. Between the trimmed V and J ends, which lost 0 bases and 2 bases, there was a span of 8 bases. CDR1 is SGHNT and CDR2 is YYREEE in the germline V gene (reference sequence). CDR3 size: 14 residues. CDR3 DNA: TGTGCCAGCAGCTTGGGCGGAACTCAAGAGACCCAGTACTTC. It is translated as CASSLGGTQETQYF.

The rearrangement links TRBV15 to TRBJ1-3, with D maybe TRBD1 (5 bases). Germline CDR1 and CDR2: LNHNV and YYDKDF (reference sequence). The CDR3 runs to 14 residues. Trimming shortened V by 5 bases and J by 4 bases, and 12 bases separated the two germline ends. CDR3 sequence (DNA): TGTGCCACCAGCTCGGCAGGGCGGGGAAACACCATATATTTT. Residues: CATSSAGRGNTIYF. Full variable domain (outside the CDR3, taken from reference TRBV15 and TRBJ1-3): DAMVIQNPRYQVTQFGKPVTLSCSQTLNHNVMYWYQQKSSQAPKLLFHYYDKDFNNEADTPDNFQSRRPNTSFCFLDIRSPGLGDTAMYLCATSSAGRGNTIYFGEGSWLTVV.

CDR3 in DNA: TGTGCCAGCAGTGACGACAGGGGGCCGGTTGGCTACACCTTC. Encoded protein: CASSDDRGPVGYTF. The V call is TRBV25-1, the J call TRBJ1-2; 10 nucleotides line up with TRBD1. The CDR3 spans 14 residues. V shed 3 bases and J 7 bases; nucleotides not matched to a gene: 5. The germline V gene has CDR1 MGHDK and CDR2 SYGVNS.

This chain joins TRBV6-1 and TRBJ1-2; possible D gene TRBD1, 5 bases. CDR3 length equals 14 residues. CDR1 and CDR2 from the germline V gene are MNHNS and SASEGT. The germline V and J ends were trimmed by 6 bases and 0 bases, with 11 bases remaining between them. As DNA, the CDR3 is TGTGCCAGCAGCTACAGGTCCCCTAACTATGGCTACACCTTC. Protein product: CASSYRSPNYGYTF.

The V call is TRBV7-8, the J call TRBJ1-2; D unclear. This CDR3 is built from 12 residues. V was clipped by 5 bases and J by 9 bases, with 13 bases between them. Germline V gene sequence: CDR1 SGHVS, CDR2 FQNEAQ. CDR3 nucleotide sequence: TGTGCCAGCAGCCCAACTACGGGTCGCTACACCTTC. Its translation: CASSPTTGRYTF. Drawing the rest from reference TRBV7-8 and TRBJ1-2, the complete variable domain is GAGVSQSPRYKVAKRGQDVALRCDPISGHVSLFWYQQALGQGPEFLTYFQNEAQLDKSGLPSDRFFAERPEGSVSTLKIQRTQQEDSAVYLCASSPTTGRYTFGSGTRLTVV.

The chain employs TRBV14 and TRBJ1-6, with D uncertain. Germline CDR1 reads SGHDN; CDR2 reads FVKESK. Trimming shortened V by 1 base and J by 6 bases, and 19 bases separated the two germline ends. The length of the CDR3 is 18 residues. The CDR3 reads CASSQGEGGRWFNSPLHF. The CDR3 DNA is TGTGCCAGCAGCCAAGGCGAGGGCGGTCGTTGGTTTAATTCACCCCTCCACTTT. Using reference TRBV14 and TRBJ1-6 for the parts outside the CDR3, the full variable domain is EAGVTQFPSHSVIEKGQTVTLRCDPISGHDNLYWYRRVMGKEIKFLLHFVKESKQDESGMPNNRFLAERTGGTYSTLKVQPAELEDSGVYFCASSQGEGGRWFNSPLHFGNGTRLTVT.

The V and J genes are TRBV11-2 and TRBJ1-6; 8 bases line up with TRBD1. Germline V lookup: CDR1 SGHAT, CDR2 FQNNGV. V trimming: 5 bases; J trimming: 10 bases; junction bases outside the gene matches: 10. The CDR3 loop spans 15 amino acids. This chain's CDR3 is CASSLDRARFSPLHF. The CDR3 DNA sequence: TGTGCCAGCAGCCTGGACAGGGCCCGTTTCTCACCCCTCCACTTT.

The rearrangement uses TRBV30 and TRBJ1-6; 9 bases line up with TRBD1. The length of the CDR3 is 15 residues. Germline assignment: CDR1 GTSNPN and CDR2 SVGIG (reference sequence). V shed 2 bases and J 6 bases; nucleotides not matched to a gene: 5. As DNA, the CDR3 is TGTGCCTGGAGTAAATCGGGACAGGGTAATTCACCCCTCCACTTT. This sequence encodes CAWSKSGQGNSPLHF.

This clone was recorded a few times. This chain connects TRBV30 to TRBJ1-2; 8 nucleotides match TRBD1. In germline, CDR1 is GTSNPN, CDR2 SVGIG (reference sequence). This CDR3 contains 14 residues. Unmatched junction bases numbered 7, after V lost 4 bases and J lost 3 bases. The CDR3 nucleotides read TGTGCCTGGAAACTCCAGACAGGGGACTATGGCTACACCTTC. Protein: CAWKLQTGDYGYTF.

The chain couples TRBV7-2 to TRBJ1-6, with 7 bases lining up with TRBD1. The CDR3 runs 15 residues. Germline trimming cut 3 bases from V and 2 bases from J; bases unmatched to any gene: 1. CDR1 is SGHTA, CDR2 FQGNSA, per germline. DNA for the CDR3: TGTGCCAGCAGCTTTGGACAGGCCTATAATTCACCCCTCCACTTT. Protein sequence: CASSFGQAYNSPLHF.

The chain joins TRBV7-2 to TRBJ1-1; D is ambiguous. Germline CDR1 SGHTA, CDR2 FQGNSA. Trimming took off 0 bases at V and 4 bases at J, with 15 bases between the two ends. The CDR3 covers 16 residues. The CDR3 sequence: CASSLAPTRMSTEAFF. The CDR3 nucleotides are TGTGCCAGCAGCTTAGCCCCGACTCGTATGAGCACTGAAGCTTTCTTT.

In nucleotides, the CDR3 is TGTGCCAGCAGTGTTACGGGACACCTTCAGCCCCAGCATTTT. Protein: CASSVTGHLQPQHF. The chain couples TRBV27 to TRBJ1-5; possible D gene TRBD1, 6 bases. Deletions cut 5 bases from V and 6 bases from J, with 14 bases between. Germline V gene lookup returns CDR1 MNHEY and CDR2 SMNVEV (reference sequence). The CDR3 sequence is 14 residues long.

This chain joins TRBV7-9 and TRBJ1-2, with D unresolved. Deletions cut 5 bases from V and 4 bases from J, with 17 bases between. CDR1 is SEHNR and CDR2 is FQNEAQ in the germline V gene (reference sequence). The CDR3 is 15 residues long. CDR3 bases: TGTGCCAGCAGCCCCGCCTCCGGGATAGCCTATGGCTACACCTTC. Residues: CASSPASGIAYGYTF.

The chain links TRBV7-2 to TRBJ1-2; a weak D match, TRBD1 (5 bases). This CDR3 has 14 residues. Between the trimmed V and J ends, which lost 4 bases and 4 bases, there was a span of 13 bases. Germline V gene sequence: CDR1 SGHTA, CDR2 FQGNSA. CDR3 nucleotide sequence: TGTGCCAGCAGCTCGACCAACGGGGGCTATGGCTACACCTTC. Translated: CASSSTNGGYGYTF.

V and J are TRBV11-2 and TRBJ1-1; no firm D call. CDR1 SGHAT and CDR2 FQNNGV come from the germline V gene. CDR3 length equals 14 residues. Trimming took off 2 bases at V and 6 bases at J, with 13 bases between the two ends. This chain's CDR3 is CASSLNGGRAEAFF. Here the CDR3 DNA reads TGTGCCAGCAGCTTAAACGGAGGGAGGGCTGAAGCTTTCTTT.

The V gene is TRBV7-2, the J gene TRBJ1-4; D is ambiguous. This CDR3 has 14 amino acids. From germline, CDR1 is SGHTA and CDR2 FQGNSA. The V and J ends lost 5 bases and 7 bases respectively, with 14 bases between them. CDR3 in amino acids: CASSQSSIGEKLFF. DNA of the CDR3: TGTGCCAGCAGCCAATCCTCGATCGGTGAAAAACTGTTTTTT.

This clone was observed a few times. V usage is TRBV18 and J usage is TRBJ1-2; 9 bases agree with TRBD1. J was trimmed by 7 bases and V by 1 base; bases with no gene match: 4. Germline V gene sequence: CDR1 KGHSH, CDR2 LQKENI. The CDR3 is 14 residues long. CDR3 nucleotides: TGTGCCAGCTCACCACTGGGACAGGGTAGTGGCTACACCTTC. The encoded protein is CASSPLGQGSGYTF.

This clone has just one count. J is TRBJ1-2 and V is TRBV6-5; 10 positions agree with TRBD1. This CDR3 region has 13 residues. CDR1 is MNHEY and CDR2 is SVGAGI in the germline V gene. After removal of 5 bases from V and 5 bases from J, the junction contained 2 bases not matched to a gene. The chain's CDR3 is CASSRDRGYGYTF. The CDR3, as DNA: TGTGCCAGCAGTAGGGACAGGGGATATGGCTACACCTTC.

This clone came up once. The J gene is TRBJ1-5, the V gene TRBV7-2; D might be TRBD1 (6 bases). Looked up from germline, CDR1 is SGHTA and CDR2 is FQGNSA. Trimming took off 5 bases at V and 3 bases at J, with 17 bases between the two ends. This CDR3 has 16 residues. CDR3 in amino acids: CASSLRATGNNQPQHF. CDR3 bases: TGTGCCAGCAGCCTCAGGGCCACAGGGAACAATCAGCCCCAGCATTTT.